One sample yielded the 10 T cell receptor beta chains listed below, sequenced in a study of T cells after posttransplantation cyclophosphamide. The table came from immunoSEQ multiplex PCR; TCRdb's copy has only in-frame clones and leaves some out. The sample lists under 5,000 clones; over 85% were seen once. The sample consisted of naive CD4+ T cells sorted from PBMCs. Every receptor here comes from a man between 50 and 59 years old.

The rearrangement joins TRBV18 to TRBJ1-2; no clear D. The CDR3 sequence is 18 residues long. CDR1 is KGHSH, CDR2 LQKENI, per germline. V lost 8 bases and J 0 bases, leaving 25 bases between the germline ends. CDR3 DNA: TGTGCCAGCCTCACCACCGGGGTACGCGTATCAGCTAACTATGGCTACACCTTC. It specifies CASLTTGVRVSANYGYTF. Combining the CDR3 with reference TRBV18 and TRBJ1-2 gives the whole variable domain NAGVMQNPRHLVRRRGQEARLRCSPMKGHSHVYWYRQLPEEGLKFMVYLQKENIIDESGMPKERFSAEFPKEGPSILRIQQVVRGDSAAYFCASLTTGVRVSANYGYTFGSGTRLTVV.

The V call is TRBV7-2, the J call TRBJ2-5; TRBD2 aligns across 11 bases. CDR3 size: 15 residues. V dropped 1 base and J dropped 3; count of bases not matched to a gene: 1. Germline assignment: CDR1 SGHTA and CDR2 FQGNSA. CDR3 residues: CASSLETSGKETQYF. The CDR3 DNA is TGTGCCAGCAGCTTAGAGACTAGCGGGAAAGAGACCCAGTACTTC.

The J gene is TRBJ2-1, the V gene TRBV4-2; 11 nucleotides align to TRBD2. Germline assignment: CDR1 LGHNA and CDR2 YNFKEQ. J gave up 2 bases and V 4 bases, and 4 bases lay outside the gene matches. This CDR3 has 16 amino acids. The CDR3 DNA reads TGTGCCAGCAGCCGGTATAGCGGGGGGGCCTACAATGAGCAGTTCTTC. Translating it yields CASSRYSGGAYNEQFF.

The chain carries TRBV5-1 and TRBJ2-6, with a weak D call TRBD2 (8 bases). This CDR3 region has 19 residues. V shed 5 bases and J shed 0 bases, with 21 bases lying between them. The germline gives CDR1 SGHRS, CDR2 YFSETQ. CDR3 protein: CASSFPGGPGGSGANVLTF. CDR3 DNA: TGCGCCAGCAGTTTCCCGGGAGGGCCAGGGGGCTCTGGGGCCAACGTCCTGACTTTC.

CDR3 sequence (DNA): TGTGCCAGCACCACCACGGAGTTCGGAGGCTACACCTTC. Translating it yields CASTTTEFGGYTF. The chain has TRBV6-6 and TRBJ1-2; D uncertain. This CDR3 is built from 13 residues. V lost 7 bases and J lost 8, with 17 bases in between. The germline V gene has CDR1 MNHNY and CDR2 SVGAGI (reference sequence).

This clone was recorded once. The chain has TRBV7-9 and TRBJ1-3, with D tentatively TRBD1 (6 bases). The CDR3 has 13 amino acids. Germline lookup yields CDR1 SEHNR and CDR2 FQNEAQ (reference sequence). Trimming took off 1 base at V and 9 bases at J, with 10 bases between the two ends. The CDR3 nucleotides read TGTGCCAGCAGCTTAGAGGGGGTACCCACCATATATTTT. Translation: CASSLEGVPTIYF. Drawing the rest from reference TRBV7-9 and TRBJ1-3, the complete variable domain is DTGVSQNPRHKITKRGQNVTFRCDPISEHNRLYWYRQTLGQGPEFLTYFQNEAQLEKSRLLSDRFSAERPKGSFSTLEIQRTEQGDSAMYLCASSLEGVPTIYFGEGSWLTVV.

The V call is TRBV7-2, the J call TRBJ2-3; 7 bases are shared with TRBD2. This CDR3 region has 16 residues. Losses at the gene ends were 4 bases for V and 4 bases for J; bases not matched to a gene: 11. Germline V gene sequence: CDR1 SGHTA, CDR2 FQGNSA. The DNA of the CDR3 is TGTGCCAGCAGCTCCGGACTAGGGCTAGGGGCAGATACGCAGTATTTT. Amino acid sequence: CASSSGLGLGADTQYF.

The rearrangement links TRBV6-7 to TRBJ2-6; 8 nucleotides agree with TRBD1. TRBV6-7 is treated as an ORF (open reading frame) with a function not yet certain. The CDR3 totals 16 residues. Trimming cost V 10 bases and J 3 bases; bases outside gene matches: 11. In DNA form, the CDR3 reads TGTGCCATCTCAAACAGGGGGGCAGGTGGGGCCAACGTCCTGACTTTC. Translated: CAISNRGAGGANVLTF.

The CDR3 DNA follows: TGTGCCAGCAGCGGAACGGGACAGCGGAAAGAGACCCAGTACTTC. It encodes CASSGTGQRKETQYF. The J gene is TRBJ2-5, the V gene TRBV5-6; 7 bases map to TRBD1. Germline V gives CDR1 SGHDT, CDR2 YYEEEE. With 4 bases clipped from V and 3 bases from J, the junction kept 9 bases outside the gene matches. The CDR3 runs to 15 residues. The full variable domain, completed using reference TRBV5-6 and TRBJ2-5, is DAGVTQSPTHLIKTRGQQVTLRCSPKSGHDTVSWYQQALGQGPQFIFQYYEEEERQRGNFPDRFSGHQFPNYSSELNVNALLLGDSALYLCASSGTGQRKETQYFGPGTRLLVL.

The rearrangement joins TRBV9 to TRBJ2-5; 14 bases are a match to TRBD2. Germline loops: CDR1 SGDLS, CDR2 YYNGEE. The CDR3 consists of 18 residues. Trimming cost V 2 bases and J 0 bases; bases outside gene matches: 6. DNA of the CDR3: TGTGCCAGCAGCGTCGGGACTAGCGGGGGCCCGTACCAAGAGACCCAGTACTTC. It yields the protein CASSVGTSGGPYQETQYF.